The 9 T cell receptor beta chains presented below share a single source sample, sequenced in a study of T cells expressing NK-cell markers. TCRdb reprocessed the 5' RACE reads and keeps a single row for each CDR3 protein, giving no DNA. The listing records under 600,000 distinct CDR3 sequences. Sequenced: blood T cells: a sorted CD56 or NKG2C T cell subset, CD4+ or CD8+ T cells, or bulk PBMC T cells (not recorded which). The receptors shown here come from a woman aged 45-65 years in good health.

The chain combines TRBV20-1 with TRBJ2-4; absent DNA, TCRdb's TRBD2 call cannot be checked. This CDR3 is built from 14 residues. Looked up from germline, CDR1 is DFQATT and CDR2 is SNEGSKA (reference sequence). CDR3 sequence reads: CSARVASGGNIQYF.

The chain recombines TRBV20-1 with TRBJ2-3; lacking DNA, the TRBD1 call made by TCRdb goes unchecked. This CDR3 spans 16 amino acids. The germline CDR1 and CDR2 sequences are DFQATT and SNEGSKA (reference sequence). CDR3 protein: CSAAPTLSTQADTQYF.

The chain links TRBV12-3 or TRBV12-4 to TRBJ2-1; as DNA is missing, the TRBD2 call by TCRdb cannot be tested. CDR3 size: 15 residues. The CDR3: CASSSGGGLAFKQFF.

The CDR3 is CATSDLGPTKEGGPADTQYF. The J gene is TRBJ2-3, the V gene TRBV24-1; TCRdb proposes TRBD2, but this gene call is untestable without DNA. CDR1 and CDR2 (germline): KGHDR, SFDVKD. There are 20 residues in the CDR3.

The rearrangement links TRBV7-2 to TRBJ2-1; TCRdb calls TRBD1, which cannot be checked without DNA. Germline V lookup: CDR1 SGHTA, CDR2 FQGNSA. The CDR3 is made up of 13 amino acids. CDR3 loop: CASSLLIRGEQFF.

The CDR3 here is CASSLEVLGLTDTQYF. The genes are TRBV5-5 and TRBJ2-3; TCRdb proposes TRBD2, but this gene call is untestable without DNA. Germline CDR1 is SGHKS and CDR2 is YYEKEE (reference sequence). The CDR3 extends over 16 amino acids.

V usage is TRBV5-1 and J usage is TRBJ2-3; absent DNA, TCRdb's TRBD2 call cannot be checked. There are 15 residues in the CDR3. Per germline, CDR1 SGHRS and CDR2 YFSETQ. The CDR3 loop is CASSLPQPYTDTQYF.

The chain uses TRBV20-1 and TRBJ2-1; without DNA, the TCRdb call of TRBD2 cannot be checked. Germline CDR1 reads DFQATT; CDR2 reads SNEGSKA (reference sequence). This CDR3 spans 18 amino acids. The CDR3: CSAPAPLTSGRAFYEQFF.

The rearrangement uses TRBV7-2 and TRBJ1-1; TCRdb selects TRBD1, and the lack of DNA leaves this call unchecked. The CDR3 has 16 residues. In germline, CDR1 is SGHTA, CDR2 FQGNSA. The chain's CDR3 is CASSKTGASRNTEAFF.